These 28 T cell receptor beta chains came from one sample sequenced in a study of T cell repertoires in cytomegalovirus infection. One entry per CDR3 protein results from TCRdb running MiXCR on the reads. Among more than 110,000 distinct CDR3 sequences, 25% to 35% were seen once, and the ten largest hold around half. Their cognate antigens are unknown. This sample comprised CD8+ T cells from cultured PBMCs, obtained from culture after CMV antigen stimulation. These receptors originate from a human donor in good health (CMV status not recorded). Some clones in this sample may be carry-over from other donors' samples.

This clonotype turned up a few times. The CDR3 DNA reads as TGTGCCTGGAGTGTACAGGGCAGAAAAAGAGATACGCAGTATTTT. It translates to CAWSVQGRKRDTQYF. V usage is TRBV30 and J usage is TRBJ2-3, with a weak D call TRBD1 (6 bases). With 0 bases removed from V and 5 bases from J, the gap between germline ends came to 15 bases. CDR3 length: 15 residues. Per germline, CDR1 GTSNPN and CDR2 SVGIG (reference sequence).

Only a few counts were recorded for this clonotype. V gene TRBV19 combines with J gene TRBJ2-7; 8 bases line up with TRBD2. The CDR3 is made up of 16 amino acids. Germline CDR1 LNHDA, CDR2 SQIVND (reference sequence). The junction had 10 bases not matched to a gene; V was cut back by 3 bases and J by 3 bases. CDR3 residues: CASSMTTSGGLYEQYF. DNA for the CDR3: TGTGCCAGTAGTATGACTACTAGCGGCGGCCTCTACGAGCAGTACTTC.

This clonotype was picked up a small number of times. This chain links TRBV19 with TRBJ1-1; D remains ambiguous. The CDR3 consists of 13 residues. V was trimmed by 4 bases and J by 0 bases, leaving 6 bases between them. Germline assignment: CDR1 LNHDA and CDR2 SQIVND (reference sequence). In DNA form, the CDR3 reads TGTGCCAGTAGTAACAGCTTGAACACTGAAGCTTTCTTT. Protein sequence: CASSNSLNTEAFF.

The chain carries TRBV19 and TRBJ1-1; 8 bases agree with TRBD1. V lost 6 bases and J lost 3; bases outside the gene matches: 9. Per the germline V gene, CDR1 is LNHDA and CDR2 is SQIVND (reference sequence). The CDR3 extends over 15 amino acids. CDR3 protein: CASRFTGGRDTEAFF. CDR3 DNA: TGTGCCAGTAGGTTTACAGGGGGTAGAGACACTGAAGCTTTCTTT.

This clonotype has a count of ten or more. V is TRBV10-2 and J is TRBJ2-3, with TRBD2 identical over 13 bases. The germline V gene has CDR1 WSHSY and CDR2 SAAADI. Trimming at V came to 8 bases and at J to 14 bases, leaving 13 bases not matched to a gene. This CDR3 has 14 amino acids. In DNA form, the CDR3 reads TGCGCCAGCTACTCCGGGACTAGCGGGACCTGGGGGTATTTT. Translating it yields CASYSGTSGTWGYF.

The chain joins TRBV9 to TRBJ1-1, with 11 bases lining up with TRBD1. Unmatched junction bases numbered 10, after V lost 4 bases and J lost 2 bases. The CDR3 sequence is 17 residues long. Germline loops: CDR1 SGDLS, CDR2 YYNGEE. CDR3 bases: TGTGCCAGCAGCCCCCACCTGGGACAGGGGGTTAACACTGAAGCTTTCTTT. Translated: CASSPHLGQGVNTEAFF.

The rearrangement links TRBV14 to TRBJ1-1; D is unresolved. The CDR3 runs 12 residues. Trimming left V 3 bases short and J 1 base short, with 3 bases between. Germline V gives CDR1 SGHDN, CDR2 FVKESK. The CDR3: CASSQENTEAFF. In DNA, the CDR3 is TGTGCCAGCAGCCAGGAGAACACTGAAGCTTTCTTT.

This clonotype was counted only a few times. The gene calls are TRBV6-1 and TRBJ2-6; D is unclear. The CDR3 runs 14 residues. Germline lookup yields CDR1 MNHNS and CDR2 SASEGT. V lost 5 bases and J lost 0, with 5 bases in between. The CDR3 here is CASSLTSGANVLTF. The CDR3 DNA is TGTGCCAGCAGTCTAACCTCTGGGGCCAACGTCCTGACTTTC.

This chain links TRBV4-1 with TRBJ2-2; 8 nucleotides line up with TRBD1. Losses at the gene ends were 2 bases for V and 4 bases for J; bases not matched to a gene: 3. The CDR3 has 15 residues. CDR1 MGHRA and CDR2 YSYEKL come from the germline V gene. CDR3 region: CASSQLGTGTGELFF. For the CDR3, the DNA is TGCGCCAGCAGCCAATTAGGGACAGGCACCGGGGAGCTGTTTTTT.

This chain joins TRBV11-3 and TRBJ2-1; 10 nucleotides align to TRBD2. The CDR3 covers 15 residues. V lost 5 bases to trimming and J lost 4 bases; unmatched junction nucleotides: 5. CDR1 is SGHNT and CDR2 is YENEEA in the germline V gene. The CDR3 spells CASSPRSGGYNEQFF. CDR3 bases: TGTGCCAGCAGCCCACGTAGCGGGGGGTACAATGAGCAGTTCTTC.

This clonotype was seen a few times. The rearrangement links TRBV7-2 to TRBJ1-2; D remains ambiguous. Deletions cut 1 base from V and 0 bases from J, with 9 bases between. This CDR3 spans 15 amino acids. Germline CDR1 and CDR2: SGHTA and FQGNSA. This CDR3 reads CASSLGVGANYGYTF. CDR3 nucleotide sequence: TGTGCCAGCAGCTTAGGAGTCGGTGCTAACTATGGCTACACCTTC. The whole variable domain, remainder taken from reference TRBV7-2 and TRBJ1-2, is GAGVSQSPSNKVTEKGKDVELRCDPISGHTALYWYRQSLGQGLEFLIYFQGNSAPDKSGLPSDRFSAERTGGSVSTLTIQRTQQEDSAVYLCASSLGVGANYGYTFGSGTRLTVV.

This clonotype occurred many times. The chain couples TRBV7-2 to TRBJ1-1; no firm D call. CDR3 length: 13 amino acids. V dropped 0 bases and J dropped 2 bases, with 4 bases sitting between them. The germline CDR1 and CDR2 sequences are SGHTA and FQGNSA. The DNA for the CDR3 is TGTGCCAGCAGCTTAGCCCCAAACACTGAAGCTTTCTTT. Amino acid sequence: CASSLAPNTEAFF.

The chain has TRBV4-1 and TRBJ1-1; a weak D match, TRBD1 (6 bases). The CDR3 runs 15 residues. CDR1 and CDR2 (germline): MGHRA, YSYEKL. Trimming shortened V by 4 bases and J by 2 bases, and 14 bases separated the two germline ends. This chain's CDR3 is CASSLRGKSNTEAFF. DNA for the CDR3: TGCGCCAGCAGCCTGAGGGGGAAATCAAACACTGAAGCTTTCTTT.

This clonotype was found a few times. The chain links TRBV19 to TRBJ1-1; D gene unclear. CDR1 is LNHDA and CDR2 is SQIVND in the germline V gene (reference sequence). V lost 3 bases and J lost 2, with 13 bases in between. CDR3 length equals 15 residues. The CDR3 reads CASSIFDTSNTEAFF. DNA for the CDR3: TGTGCCAGTAGTATCTTCGACACCAGTAACACTGAAGCTTTCTTT.

This chain connects TRBV7-6 to TRBJ1-4; 7 nucleotides align to TRBD1. Per germline, CDR1 SGHVS and CDR2 FNYEAQ. The junction had 13 bases not matched to a gene; V was cut back by 6 bases and J by 6 bases. The CDR3 is made up of 16 amino acids. The CDR3 loop reads CASSPLPGQLDEKLFF. The CDR3 nucleotides read TGTGCCAGCAGTCCTCTCCCGGGACAGTTGGATGAAAAACTGTTTTTT.

This clonotype was found a few times. The CDR3 sequence is CSARQGRADTQYF. Written as DNA, the CDR3 is TGCAGTGCTAGACAGGGCAGGGCAGATACGCAGTATTTT. The J gene is TRBJ2-3, the V gene TRBV20-1, with D possibly matching TRBD1 (5 bases). CDR1 DFQATT and CDR2 SNEGSKA come from the germline V gene (reference sequence). Trimming removed 2 bases from V and 4 bases from J, with 10 bases in between. This CDR3 has 13 residues.

J is TRBJ2-1 and V is TRBV12-3 or TRBV12-4; possible D gene TRBD2, 5 bases. Trimming cost V 5 bases and J 10 bases, with 12 bases left between them. CDR3 length equals 12 residues. For the CDR3, the DNA is TGTGCCAGCAGTGCCAGCCCGGGGGAGCAGTTCTTC. Protein product: CASSASPGEQFF.

V usage is TRBV27 and J usage is TRBJ2-1, with a tentative D call TRBD2 (5 bases). CDR3 length: 16 residues. Germline V gene data show CDR1 as MNHEY and CDR2 as SMNVEV (reference sequence). Trimming pared 0 bases from V and 7 bases from J, leaving 16 bases between. CDR3 nucleotide sequence: TGTGCCAGCAGTTTATCGTTAGCGTGGGCTCGTAATGAGCAGTTCTTC. This codes for CASSLSLAWARNEQFF.

This clonotype appeared a single time. V gene TRBV12-3 or TRBV12-4 combines with J gene TRBJ2-7; D is perhaps TRBD1 (6 bases). V was trimmed by 4 bases and J by 5 bases, leaving 6 bases between them. This CDR3 region has 11 residues. The CDR3 DNA reads as TGTGCCAGCAGTTCAGGGGACGAGCAGTACTTC. Translating it yields CASSSGDEQYF.

The gene calls are TRBV27 and TRBJ2-1; 10 bases fit TRBD1. The germline gives CDR1 MNHEY, CDR2 SMNVEV (reference sequence). The CDR3 has 15 residues. With V trimmed by 4 bases and J by 4 bases, 4 bases remained unmatched. The CDR3 sequence: CASSYGTGVYNEQFF. The CDR3 nucleotides read TGTGCCAGCAGTTACGGGACAGGGGTATACAATGAGCAGTTCTTC.

This clonotype showed up just a few times. The chain employs TRBV27 and TRBJ1-6; 10 bases align to TRBD1. The ends lost 3 bases at V and 0 bases at J; junction bases unmatched: 5. CDR3 length: 18 residues. The germline V gene encodes CDR1 MNHEY and CDR2 SMNVEV (reference sequence). The CDR3 sequence is CASSFGTGDSSYNSPLHF. The CDR3 nucleotides are TGTGCCAGCAGTTTCGGGACAGGGGATAGCTCCTATAATTCACCCCTCCACTTT.

This clonotype was seen once. CDR3 sequence: CASSFSTRTPNTGELFF. The DNA of the CDR3 is TGTGCCAGCAGCTTCTCAACCCGGACACCTAACACCGGGGAGCTGTTTTTT. V usage is TRBV7-6 and J usage is TRBJ2-2; D may be TRBD1 (5 bases). Per germline, CDR1 SGHVS and CDR2 FNYEAQ. This CDR3 has 17 residues. Trimming left V 3 bases short and J 2 bases short, with 16 bases between.

In its sample, this clonotype was seen a few times. The V gene is TRBV29-1, the J gene TRBJ2-7, with TRBD1 identical over 7 bases. Germline loops: CDR1 SQVTM, CDR2 ANQGSEA. The CDR3 spans 13 residues. The V segment lost 4 bases and the J segment 0 bases; nucleotides outside the gene matches: 3. In nucleotides, the CDR3 is TGCAGCGTTGGACAGGGCTACTCCTACGAGCAGTACTTC. Translated: CSVGQGYSYEQYF.

In DNA form, the CDR3 reads TGTGCCAGCAGTTACTCGACCCGGGCCCCTGTAGCAGCTTTCTTT. It specifies CASSYSTRAPVAAFF. The rearrangement links TRBV6-6 to TRBJ1-1, with no clear D. The V and J ends lost 0 bases and 10 bases respectively, with 18 bases between them. The germline V gene has CDR1 MNHNY and CDR2 SVGAGI (reference sequence). CDR3 length: 15 amino acids.

The V and J genes are TRBV7-8 and TRBJ2-5; D is unresolved. The CDR3 sequence is 14 residues long. Germline CDR1 and CDR2: SGHVS and FQNEAQ. Trimming shortened V by 6 bases and J by 0 bases, and 11 bases separated the two germline ends. In DNA form, the CDR3 reads TGTGCCAGCAGTCGTAGAGCGTACCAAGAGACCCAGTACTTC. This encodes CASSRRAYQETQYF.

The rearrangement links TRBV7-9 to TRBJ2-5, with 12 positions matching TRBD2. CDR1 is SEHNR and CDR2 is FQNEAQ in the germline V gene (reference sequence). This CDR3 comprises 17 residues. Trimming cost V 5 bases and J 2 bases; bases outside gene matches: 9. CDR3 nucleotide sequence: TGTGCCAGCAGCCGGACTAGCGGGGAGACAATTCAAGAGACCCAGTACTTC. It is translated as CASSRTSGETIQETQYF.

This clonotype came up a few times. CDR3 sequence: CASSFGATNEKLFF. CDR3 nucleotides: TGTGCCAGCAGTTTCGGGGCAACTAATGAAAAACTGTTTTTT. V and J are TRBV12-3 or TRBV12-4 and TRBJ1-4; no firm D call. The V gene lost 3 bases and the J gene lost 0 bases, with 5 bases spanning the gap. The CDR3 totals 14 residues.

The chain employs TRBV4-1 and TRBJ2-7; unclear D gene. The CDR3 is 13 amino acids. CDR1 is MGHRA and CDR2 is YSYEKL in the germline V gene. Trimming took off 0 bases at V and 10 bases at J, with 13 bases between the two ends. The CDR3 DNA sequence: TGCGCCAGCAGCCAAGATATAGGGTTCGAACAGTACTTC. Amino acid sequence: CASSQDIGFEQYF.